This paragraph reports one TCR beta chain. The source of the sample is a study of T cell responses to AZD1222 COVID-19 vaccine. The germline gives CDR1 GTSNPN, CDR2 SVGIG (reference sequence). The ends were cut back, 2 bases at V and 5 bases at J, with 9 bases in the middle. The CDR3 totals 13 residues. Assay: immunoSEQ multiplex PCR; the TCRdb copy retains only in-frame clones and omits some. In the table there are about 110,000 clones, approximately 91% of which are singletons. The sequence came from an adult in good health. This specimen consisted of peripheral blood, obtained on day 0 of MenACWY control vaccination. The V gene is TRBV30, the J gene TRBJ1-4, with TRBD1 as a possible D gene (6 bases). The CDR3 DNA sequence: TGTGCCTGGAGTAGAGGACAGAATGAAAAACTGTTTTTT. It is translated as CAWSRGQNEKLFF. Full variable domain (outside the CDR3, taken from reference TRBV30 and TRBJ1-4): SQTIHQWPATLVQPVGSPLSLECTVEGTSNPNLYWYRQAAGRGLQLLFYSVGIGQISSEVPQNLSASRPQDRQFILSSKKLLLSDSGFYLCAWSRGQNEKLFFGSGTQLSVL.